This T cell receptor beta chain was identified in a study of read filtering for tumor transcriptome and immune sequencing. Overall study context: R-ISS stage counts were about eight for I, about 15 for II, 7 for III. Transcriptome libraries were built from DNase-treated RNA.

The library was built from around 0.4 ug RNA with molecular barcoded adaptors for alpha/delta and beta/gamma chains. MiXCR, applied by TCRdb to the reads, yields one record per CDR3 protein. The profile shows more than 100,000 distinct CDR3 sequences, 13% of them singletons. With regard to this clonotype: Its antigen is as yet unknown.

Regarding the study as a whole: RNA-seq captured clonotypes less deeply and reliably than IR-seq. Sorted CD138-negative bone marrow cells were not purified T cells.

The length of the CDR3 is 18 residues. Germline V CDR1 and CDR2: MNHEY, SMNVEV (reference sequence). The V gene end was trimmed by 7 bases and the J gene end by 6 bases; junction bases not matched to a gene: 15. The chain is built from TRBV27 and TRBJ2-7; 16 bases are shared with TRBD2. Sequenced input: a population of CD138-negative cells sorted from bone marrow. The receptor was isolated from a donor at least 40 years old with multiple myeloma. The CDR3: CASTQMTGLAGGPGEQYF. CDR3 bases: TGTGCCAGCACCCAAATGACGGGACTAGCGGGAGGGCCCGGCGAGCAGTACTTC.